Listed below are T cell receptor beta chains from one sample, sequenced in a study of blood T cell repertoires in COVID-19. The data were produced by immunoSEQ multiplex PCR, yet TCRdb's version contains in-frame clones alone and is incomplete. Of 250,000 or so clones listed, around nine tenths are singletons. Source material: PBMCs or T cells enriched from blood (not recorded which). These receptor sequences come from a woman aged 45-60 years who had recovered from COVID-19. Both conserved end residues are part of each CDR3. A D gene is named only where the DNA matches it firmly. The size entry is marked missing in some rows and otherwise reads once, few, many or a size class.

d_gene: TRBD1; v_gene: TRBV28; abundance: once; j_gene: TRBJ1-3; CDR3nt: TGTGCCAGCAGTGCCCCAGGGGGACAGGGAGACACCATATATTTT; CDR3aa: CASSAPGGQGDTIYF
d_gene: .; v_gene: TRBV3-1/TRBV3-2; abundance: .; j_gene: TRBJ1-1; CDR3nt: TGTGCCAGCAGCTTCTCGGACACTGAAGCTTTCTTT; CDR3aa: CASSFSDTEAFF
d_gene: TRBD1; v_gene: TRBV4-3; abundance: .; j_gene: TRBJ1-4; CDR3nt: TGCGCCAGCAGCCCGGAGGGGACAGTTAATGAAAAACTGTTTTTT; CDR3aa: CASSPEGTVNEKLFF
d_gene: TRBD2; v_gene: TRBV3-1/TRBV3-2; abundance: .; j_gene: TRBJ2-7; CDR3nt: TGTGCCAGCAGCCAATGGGGCGGGACTAGCGACAACGAGCAGTACTTC; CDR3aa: CASSQWGGTSDNEQYF
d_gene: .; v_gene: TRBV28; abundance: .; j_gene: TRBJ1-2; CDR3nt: TGTGCCAGCAGTTTATGGGCCCCCAAGGGGGACCAAGCTAACTATGGCTACACCTTC; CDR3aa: CASSLWAPKGDQANYGYTF
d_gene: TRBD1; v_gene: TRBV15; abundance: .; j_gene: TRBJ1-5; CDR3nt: TGTGCCACCAGCAGAGCGGGACAGGGGGTTCATCAGCCCCAGCATTTT; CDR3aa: CATSRAGQGVHQPQHF
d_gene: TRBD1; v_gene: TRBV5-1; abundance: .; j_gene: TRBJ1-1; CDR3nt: TGCGCCAGCAGCCTAGGGACAGGGAACACTGAAGCTTTCTTT; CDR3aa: CASSLGTGNTEAFF
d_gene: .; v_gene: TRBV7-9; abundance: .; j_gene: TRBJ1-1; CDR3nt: TGTGCCAGCCTCGGGGGGGCGAGGACTGAAGCTTTCTTT; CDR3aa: CASLGGARTEAFF
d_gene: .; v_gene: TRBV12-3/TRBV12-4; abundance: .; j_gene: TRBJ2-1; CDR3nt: TGTGCCAGCACTCTCGGGGAATTCAATGAGCAGTTCTTC; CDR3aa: CASTLGEFNEQFF
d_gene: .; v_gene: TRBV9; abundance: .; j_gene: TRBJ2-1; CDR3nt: TGTGCCAGCAGCGCAGGAGGGGCCATCTCCTACAATGAGCAGTTCTTC; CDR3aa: CASSAGGAISYNEQFF
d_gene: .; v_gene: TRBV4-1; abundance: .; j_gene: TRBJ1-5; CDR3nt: TGCGCCAGCAGCCAAGCTGGGGACATTTATAGCAATCAGCCCCAGCATTTT; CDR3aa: CASSQAGDIYSNQPQHF
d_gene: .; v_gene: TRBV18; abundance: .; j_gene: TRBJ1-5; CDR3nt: TGTGCCAGCTCAGGGGCAGAAAATCAGCCCCAGCATTTT; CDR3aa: CASSGAENQPQHF
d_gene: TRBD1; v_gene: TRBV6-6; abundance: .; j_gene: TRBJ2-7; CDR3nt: TGTGCCAGCAGGGAAACGACAGGGCCCATCTACGAGCAGTACTTC; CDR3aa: CASRETTGPIYEQYF
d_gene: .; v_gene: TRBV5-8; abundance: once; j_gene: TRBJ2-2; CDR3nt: TGTGCCAGCAGTCTGGGCTTCAGGACAATCACCGGGGAGCTGTTTTTT; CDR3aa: CASSLGFRTITGELFF
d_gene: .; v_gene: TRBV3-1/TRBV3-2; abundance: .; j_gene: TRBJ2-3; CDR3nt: TGTGCCAGCAGCGGACTATTAGGTGTCACAGATACGCAGTATTTT; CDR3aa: CASSGLLGVTDTQYF
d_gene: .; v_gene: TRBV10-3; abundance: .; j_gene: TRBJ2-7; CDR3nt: TGTGCCATCAGTGAGTCGATGATAGGACAGAGCTCCTACGAGCAGTACTTC; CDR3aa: CAISESMIGQSSYEQYF
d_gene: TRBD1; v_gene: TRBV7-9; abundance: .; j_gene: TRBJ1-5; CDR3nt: TGTGCCAGCAGCTTAGATCCGGGACAGGGGGCGTTTAATCAGCCCCAGCATTTT; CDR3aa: CASSLDPGQGAFNQPQHF
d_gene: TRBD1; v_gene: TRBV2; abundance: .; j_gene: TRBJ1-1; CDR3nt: TGTGCCAGCAGTGCCGACAGGGGGACTGAAGCTTTCTTT; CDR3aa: CASSADRGTEAFF
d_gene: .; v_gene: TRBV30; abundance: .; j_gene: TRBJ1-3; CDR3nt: TGTGCCTGGAGTACACTGACAAACTCTGGAAACACCATATATTTT; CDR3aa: CAWSTLTNSGNTIYF
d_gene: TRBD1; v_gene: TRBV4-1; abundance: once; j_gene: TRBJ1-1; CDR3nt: TGCGCCAGCAGCCAACCGGGACAGGAAAGGTTGGCCACTGAAGCTTTCTTT; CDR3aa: CASSQPGQERLATEAFF
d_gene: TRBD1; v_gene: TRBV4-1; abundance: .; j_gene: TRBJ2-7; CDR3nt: TGCGCCAGCAGCCAAGGAAACAGGGGGGCTGTCGAGCAGTACTTC; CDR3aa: CASSQGNRGAVEQYF
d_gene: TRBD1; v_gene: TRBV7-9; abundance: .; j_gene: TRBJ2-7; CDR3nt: TGTGCCAGCAGCACGCGACCGGGACAGGGACCCTACGAGCAGTACTTC; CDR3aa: CASSTRPGQGPYEQYF
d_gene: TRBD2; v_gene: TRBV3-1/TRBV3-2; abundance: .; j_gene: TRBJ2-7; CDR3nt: TGTGCCAGCAGCCTACTAAGCGGGAGGGGCTACGAGCAGTACTTC; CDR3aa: CASSLLSGRGYEQYF
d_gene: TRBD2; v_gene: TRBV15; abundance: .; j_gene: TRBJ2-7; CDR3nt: TGTGCCACCAGCAGAGAACGGTCTAGCGGAGGGTACGAGCAGTACTTC; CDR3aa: CATSRERSSGGYEQYF
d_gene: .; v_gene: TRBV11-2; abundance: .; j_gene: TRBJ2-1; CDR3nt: TGTGCCAGCAGCCCTCTAGATGAGTTTCCCCCGGAGCAGTTCTTC; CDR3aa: CASSPLDEFPPEQFF
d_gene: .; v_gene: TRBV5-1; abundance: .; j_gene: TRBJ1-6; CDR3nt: TGCGCCAGCAGCTCCCGACCCCGAAGCGGGTTGACGTATAATTCACCCCTCCACTTT; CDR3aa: CASSSRPRSGLTYNSPLHF
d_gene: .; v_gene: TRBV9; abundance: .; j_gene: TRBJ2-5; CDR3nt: TGTGCCAGCAGCGACGGGGAGACCCAGTACTTC; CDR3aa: CASSDGETQYF
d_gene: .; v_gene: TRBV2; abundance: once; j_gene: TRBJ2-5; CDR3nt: TGTGCCAGCAGTGAGGGTCAGGGCGAAGAGACCCAGTACTTC; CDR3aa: CASSEGQGEETQYF
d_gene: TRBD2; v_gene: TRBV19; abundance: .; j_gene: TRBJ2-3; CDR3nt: TGTGCCAGTAATGAGCGGGAGGTCTCAGATACGCAGTATTTT; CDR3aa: CASNEREVSDTQYF
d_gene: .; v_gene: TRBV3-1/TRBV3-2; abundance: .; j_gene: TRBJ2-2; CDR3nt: TGTGCCAGCAGCCCGCGTTTCGGGGAGCTGTTTTTT; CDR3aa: CASSPRFGELFF
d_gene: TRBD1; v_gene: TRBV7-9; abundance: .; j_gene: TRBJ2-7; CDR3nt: TGTGCCAGCAGCTTAGATCTTGGGACAGGCTCCTACGAGCAGTACTTC; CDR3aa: CASSLDLGTGSYEQYF
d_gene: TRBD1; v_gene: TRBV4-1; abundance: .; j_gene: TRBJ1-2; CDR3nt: TGCGCCAGCAGCCAACCCGGGAAGGACAGGGGCTCGGGTGGCTACACCTTC; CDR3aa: CASSQPGKDRGSGGYTF
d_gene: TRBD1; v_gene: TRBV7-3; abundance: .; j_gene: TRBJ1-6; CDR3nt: TGTGCCAGCAGCCCGACAGGGAACCATCAAACCCTCCACTTT; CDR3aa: CASSPTGNHQTLHF
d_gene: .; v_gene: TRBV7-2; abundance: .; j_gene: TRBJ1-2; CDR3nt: TGTGCCAGCAGTTTCCTTTATAACTATGGCTACACCTTC; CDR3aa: CASSFLYNYGYTF
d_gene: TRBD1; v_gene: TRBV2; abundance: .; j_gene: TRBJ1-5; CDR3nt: TGTGCCAGCAGAGGCGGGACAGGCAATCAGCCCCAGCATTTT; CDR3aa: CASRGGTGNQPQHF